This T cell receptor beta chain originates from a study of response to subunit inactivated influenza vaccine. General study results and limits: The authors put forward the suggestion that each seasonal influenza vaccination may bring in only a limited number of new T cells.

TCRdb analysed the RT-PCR reads with MiXCR anew, one entry per CDR3 protein. Here the sample spans more than 450,000 distinct CDR3 sequences, around 11% being singletons. On this clonotype itself: Its specificity is unknown.

Trimming removed 0 bases at V and 3 bases at J, with 13 bases between. The CDR3 runs 16 residues. The germline CDR1 and CDR2 sequences are SGHRS and YFSETQ. This sample was shared with a second study, whose subject was T cells expressing NK-cell markers. Per that study: TCR beta cDNA was made by 5'RACE template switching with UMIs. Cells sorted as CD3+CD56+NKG2C+, CD3+CD56+NKG2C- and CD3+CD56-NKG2C+ T cells supplied the TCR beta repertoires. Several experiments added an anti-gamma-delta TCR antibody to sort only alpha-beta TCR T cells. Topping the CD3+CD56-NKG2C+ fraction as well were these clonotypes, in a handful of donors.

The sequence was collected from a man aged 45-65 years who received an inactivated influenza vaccine. This chain connects TRBV5-1 to TRBJ2-1, with D uncertain. The sample was PBMCs from blood, taken on the day of vaccination. The CDR3 protein is CASSLVTESNYNEQFF. CDR3 nucleotides: TGCGCCAGCAGCTTGGTTACGGAATCGAACTACAATGAGCAGTTCTTC.